The 28 T cell receptor beta chains below come from one sample, sequenced in a study of identical twins. TCRdb reanalysed the 5' RACE reads using MiXCR and keeps one entry per CDR3 protein. The data show about 250,000 distinct CDR3 sequences, with about 14% seen just once and approximately 8.2% held by the top ten. The specimen was memory (CD45RO+) T cells sorted from blood. These receptor sequences come from a woman younger than 30 in good health.

This rearrangement joins TRBV28 to TRBJ1-5, with D possibly being TRBD1 (6 bases). Germline CDR1 and CDR2: MDHEN and SYDVKM. The CDR3 is made up of 15 amino acids. Trimming stripped 5 bases from V and 9 bases from J, with 20 bases between. The CDR3 loop is CASSELRGAGLPQHF. The CDR3 region has the DNA TGTGCCAGCAGTGAGCTCAGGGGTGCGGGTTTGCCCCAGCATTTT.

This clonotype was recorded a few times. V and J are TRBV4-1 and TRBJ2-7, with D possibly called TRBD1 or TRBD2 (6 bases each). This CDR3 region has 16 residues. Germline CDR1 reads MGHRA; CDR2 reads YSYEKL. The V gene lost 4 bases and the J gene lost 1 base, with 17 bases spanning the gap. In nucleotides, the CDR3 is TGCGCCAGCAGCCCCTCGGGGGCGGGGCTTTCCTACGAGCAGTACTTC. This codes for CASSPSGAGLSYEQYF.

This chain uses TRBV7-9 with TRBJ2-5; D gene unclear. The germline V and J ends were trimmed by 0 bases and 3 bases, with 11 bases remaining between them. Germline V gene data show CDR1 as SEHNR and CDR2 as FQNEAQ (reference sequence). This CDR3 spans 15 amino acids. The CDR3 sequence is CASSLASDGKETQYF. CDR3 nucleotide sequence: TGTGCCAGCAGCTTAGCCTCGGACGGAAAAGAGACCCAGTACTTC.

The chain uses TRBV20-1 and TRBJ1-2; no definite D call. Germline lookup yields CDR1 DFQATT and CDR2 SNEGSKA (reference sequence). Trimming stripped 6 bases from V and 4 bases from J, with 21 bases between. This CDR3 region has 15 residues. In DNA, the CDR3 is TGCAGTGCCCCCAGCTCAGGAGTCGGAGCCTATGGCTACACCTTC. Translated, it gives CSAPSSGVGAYGYTF.

The sample holds a few counts of this clonotype. The chain is built from TRBV6-2 or TRBV6-3 and TRBJ2-3; possibly TRBD2 for D (5 bases). The CDR3 length is 16 residues. The V end was cut by 3 bases, the J end by 8 bases, with 21 bases between. CDR1 and CDR2 from the germline V gene are MNHEY and SVGEGT. The CDR3 here is CASSYRPSREFGTQYF. DNA of the CDR3: TGTGCCAGCAGTTATCGGCCTAGCCGCGAGTTCGGTACGCAGTATTTT.

In this sample, this clonotype turned up a few times. The rearrangement joins TRBV6-6 to TRBJ1-6; TRBD1 might be the D (6 bases). The CDR3 is 12 amino acids. The V and J ends lost 10 bases and 10 bases respectively, with 14 bases between them. In germline, CDR1 is MNHNY, CDR2 SVGAGI (reference sequence). CDR3 amino acids: CATGRGQSPLHF. The CDR3 DNA reads TGTGCCACGGGCCGGGGGCAATCACCCCTCCACTTT.

This clonotype is a singleton in its sample. This chain joins TRBV20-1 and TRBJ2-7, with 14 bases aligning to TRBD2. Germline assignment: CDR1 DFQATT and CDR2 SNEGSKA (reference sequence). J lost 6 bases, V lost 1 base, and 2 bases had no gene match. The CDR3 contains 14 residues. The CDR3: CSARVGTSGGEQYF. For the CDR3, the DNA is TGCAGTGCTAGAGTCGGGACTAGCGGGGGCGAGCAGTACTTC.

In this sample, this clonotype turned up a few times. The genes are TRBV6-2 or TRBV6-3 and TRBJ2-3; 10 bases are a match to TRBD2. This CDR3 has 13 residues. Germline-derived CDR1 and CDR2 are MNHEY and SVGEGT. The ends lost 7 bases at V and 5 bases at J; junction bases unmatched: 3. As DNA, the CDR3 is TGTGCCAGCAAGGTAGCGGGAGGAGATACGCAGTATTTT. Its protein is CASKVAGGDTQYF.

The chain uses TRBV20-1 and TRBJ1-2; D unresolved. V lost 7 bases to trimming and J lost 4 bases, with 22 bases between them. Germline V CDR1 and CDR2: DFQATT, SNEGSKA (reference sequence). CDR3 size: 15 residues. The CDR3: CSVAGGQQTSYGYTF. CDR3 DNA sequence: TGCAGTGTCGCGGGAGGGCAGCAAACTTCCTATGGCTACACCTTC.

This chain links TRBV7-9 with TRBJ2-1, with 7 nucleotides matching TRBD1. Trimming cost V 1 base and J 5 bases; bases outside gene matches: 8. Looked up from germline, CDR1 is SEHNR and CDR2 is FQNEAQ (reference sequence). The CDR3 length is 16 residues. In DNA form, the CDR3 reads TGTGCCAGCAGCTTAGGATCCAGGGGGACGAACAATGAGCAGTTCTTC. This sequence encodes CASSLGSRGTNNEQFF.

The chain combines TRBV6-5 with TRBJ2-7; D is uncertain. Germline CDR1 is MNHEY and CDR2 is SVGAGI. The CDR3 has 13 residues. Deletions cut 2 bases from V and 1 base from J, with 6 bases between. The CDR3 here is CASSYPASYEQYF. The CDR3 DNA reads TGTGCCAGCAGTTACCCAGCGTCCTACGAGCAGTACTTC.

The chain recombines TRBV6-1 with TRBJ2-3, with 12 positions matching TRBD2. Per germline, CDR1 MNHNS and CDR2 SASEGT. This CDR3 spans 14 amino acids. V was clipped by 7 bases and J by 4 bases; unmatched bases: 3. CDR3 sequence (DNA): TGTGCCAGCATGACTAGCGGGGGTGCAGATACGCAGTATTTT. This translates into CASMTSGGADTQYF.

V usage is TRBV5-1 and J usage is TRBJ2-3; D call uncertain. The V and J ends lost 0 bases and 2 bases respectively, with 16 bases between them. Germline V lookup: CDR1 SGHRS, CDR2 YFSETQ. There are 17 residues in the CDR3. The CDR3 loop reads CASSLEVGRPNTDTQYF. The CDR3 nucleotides are TGCGCCAGCAGCTTGGAGGTCGGGCGCCCGAACACAGATACGCAGTATTTT.

The V call is TRBV4-3, the J call TRBJ2-2; D unclear. Looked up from germline, CDR1 is LGHNA and CDR2 is YSLEER. The CDR3 is 16 amino acids. Trimming removed 1 base at V and 3 bases at J, with 12 bases between. This CDR3 is CASSQGGLLYTGELFF. CDR3 nucleotides: TGCGCCAGCAGCCAAGGAGGTCTGTTATACACCGGGGAGCTGTTTTTT.

This clonotype was detected a few times. The rearrangement joins TRBV6-5 to TRBJ1-2, with 8 nucleotides matching TRBD1. Per germline, CDR1 MNHEY and CDR2 SVGAGI. V lost 4 bases and J lost 4; bases outside the gene matches: 14. The CDR3 spans 17 residues. The CDR3 sequence: CASSFGQGIRRGYGYTF. The CDR3 DNA reads TGTGCCAGCAGTTTCGGACAGGGAATAAGACGTGGCTATGGCTACACCTTC.

The chain uses TRBV9 and TRBJ2-5; TRBD2 might be the D (6 bases). Germline V lookup: CDR1 SGDLS, CDR2 YYNGEE. The CDR3 spans 14 residues. Trimming cost V 0 bases and J 2 bases, with 8 bases left between them. The CDR3: CASSVVGGQETQYF. Here the CDR3 DNA reads TGTGCCAGCAGCGTAGTGGGGGGACAAGAGACCCAGTACTTC.

This clonotype was seen more than once but under ten times. The gene calls are TRBV5-1 and TRBJ1-5; D is ambiguous. V lost 0 bases to trimming and J lost 0 bases, with 7 bases between them. Germline CDR1 is SGHRS and CDR2 is YFSETQ. This CDR3 has 15 amino acids. In DNA form, the CDR3 reads TGCGCCAGCAGCTTGGAGGGAAATAGCAATCAGCCCCAGCATTTT. Amino acid sequence: CASSLEGNSNQPQHF.

Ten or more counts support this clonotype. The CDR3 nucleotides are TGTGCCAGCAGTTTGCGACCGCAAGACTACGAGCAGTACTTC. This sequence encodes CASSLRPQDYEQYF. The V and J genes are TRBV7-2 and TRBJ2-7; D remains ambiguous. V was trimmed by 6 bases and J by 3 bases, leaving 15 bases between them. The CDR3 contains 14 residues. Germline CDR1 reads SGHTA; CDR2 reads FQGNSA.

The V and J genes are TRBV6-5 and TRBJ2-2; TRBD1 might be the D (5 bases). The germline gives CDR1 MNHEY, CDR2 SVGAGI. There are 17 residues in the CDR3. V lost 0 bases to trimming and J lost 6 bases, with 17 bases between them. As DNA, the CDR3 is TGTGCCAGCAGTTACTCGAAGGGTCTAGGGGCCCCCGGGGAGCTGTTTTTT. This translates into CASSYSKGLGAPGELFF.

This clonotype was counted a few times. CDR3: CASRGGSAGHEQFF. The CDR3 nucleotides are TGCGCCAGCAGAGGGGGGAGCGCGGGCCATGAGCAGTTCTTC. J is TRBJ2-1 and V is TRBV5-1; either TRBD1 or TRBD2 may supply D (6 bases each). Germline values: CDR1 SGHRS, CDR2 YFSETQ. Trimming cost V 5 bases and J 8 bases, with 17 bases left between them. The CDR3 runs to 14 residues.

Many counts were recorded for this clonotype. The V gene is TRBV30, the J gene TRBJ2-4; 7 bases are shared with TRBD2. The CDR3 length is 17 residues. After removal of 0 bases from V and 1 base from J, the junction contained 9 bases not matched to a gene. Germline CDR1 is GTSNPN and CDR2 is SVGIG (reference sequence). This CDR3 is CAWSVGGSGLAKNIQYF. The CDR3 DNA reads TGTGCCTGGAGTGTTGGCGGGAGTGGCCTCGCCAAAAACATTCAGTACTTC.

This chain links TRBV20-1 with TRBJ2-1; TRBD2 is a possible D gene (5 bases). The CDR3 has 15 amino acids. Trimming took off 5 bases at V and 8 bases at J, with 22 bases between the two ends. CDR1 is DFQATT, CDR2 SNEGSKA, per germline (reference sequence). The CDR3 nucleotides read TGCAGTGCTCACCCCCCGGCGGGCGCCGGGGATGAGCAGTTCTTC. Its translation: CSAHPPAGAGDEQFF.

The table lists this clonotype with a few counts. The CDR3 DNA reads as TGTGCCAGCATCTTCTACACCTTC. Translating it yields CASIFYTF. The V call is TRBV12-3 or TRBV12-4, the J call TRBJ1-2; D is undetermined. V lost 7 bases to trimming and J lost 10 bases, with 4 bases between them. The CDR3 runs to 8 residues.

This clonotype turned up a few times. The chain links TRBV2 to TRBJ1-1, with D possibly matching TRBD1 (6 bases). Germline V gene lookup returns CDR1 SNHLY and CDR2 FYNNEI. V was shortened by 3 bases and J by 0 bases, with 32 bases between the two germline ends. The CDR3 contains 22 residues. CDR3 coding DNA: TGTGCCAGCAGTGAGCCGCTCTTTGGCAAGCAGGGGCAGGGAGGGTTGAACACTGAAGCTTTCTTT. Translation gives CASSEPLFGKQGQGGLNTEAFF.

The table lists this clonotype with a few counts. This chain joins TRBV5-1 and TRBJ2-1; no clear D gene. Per the germline V gene, CDR1 is SGHRS and CDR2 is YFSETQ. Trimming took off 5 bases at V and 6 bases at J, with 9 bases between the two ends. The CDR3 has 12 residues. The CDR3 is CASRRASNEQFF. Here the CDR3 DNA reads TGCGCCAGCAGAAGAGCTTCCAATGAGCAGTTCTTC. Full variable domain (missing parts from reference TRBV5-1 and TRBJ2-1): KAGVTQTPRYLIKTRGQQVTLSCSPISGHRSVSWYQQTPGQGLQFLFEYFSETQRNKGNFPGRFSGRQFSNSRSEMNVSTLELGDSALYLCASRRASNEQFFGPGTRLTVL.

V and J are TRBV20-1 and TRBJ1-6; D is perhaps TRBD1 (6 bases). This CDR3 has 11 residues. CDR1 is DFQATT, CDR2 SNEGSKA, per germline (reference sequence). The ends were cut back, 4 bases at V and 14 bases at J, with 12 bases in the middle. This chain's CDR3 is CSANERGTLHF. Here the CDR3 DNA reads TGCAGTGCTAATGAAAGGGGGACCCTCCACTTT.

This clonotype was observed a handful of times. This sequence joins TRBV29-1 and TRBJ2-2; D gene ambiguous. There are 12 residues in the CDR3. V was clipped by 4 bases and J by 7 bases, with 10 bases between them. Germline V gives CDR1 SQVTM, CDR2 ANQGSEA. The DNA of the CDR3 is TGCAGCGTTGGTCTGCCCGGCGGGGAGCTGTTTTTT. Protein: CSVGLPGGELFF.

This chain uses TRBV7-2 with TRBJ2-1; TRBD1 is a possible D gene (5 bases). V lost 1 base and J 3 bases, leaving 10 bases between the germline ends. CDR1 and CDR2 (germline): SGHTA, FQGNSA. The CDR3 has 15 amino acids. In DNA form, the CDR3 reads TGTGCCAGCAGCTTAGATGGGCAGGGCTACAATGAGCAGTTCTTC. Amino acids: CASSLDGQGYNEQFF.